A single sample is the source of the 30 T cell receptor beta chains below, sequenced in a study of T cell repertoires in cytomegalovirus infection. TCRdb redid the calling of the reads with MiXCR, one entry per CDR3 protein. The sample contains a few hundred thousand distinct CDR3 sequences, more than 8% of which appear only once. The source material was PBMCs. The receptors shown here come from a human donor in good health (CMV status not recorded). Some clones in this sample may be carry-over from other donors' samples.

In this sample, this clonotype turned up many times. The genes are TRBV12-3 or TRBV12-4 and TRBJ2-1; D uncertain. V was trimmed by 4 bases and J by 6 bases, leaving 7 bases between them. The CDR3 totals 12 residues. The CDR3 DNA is TGTGCCAGCAGTTGGGAACCCAATGAGCAGTTCTTC. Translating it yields CASSWEPNEQFF.

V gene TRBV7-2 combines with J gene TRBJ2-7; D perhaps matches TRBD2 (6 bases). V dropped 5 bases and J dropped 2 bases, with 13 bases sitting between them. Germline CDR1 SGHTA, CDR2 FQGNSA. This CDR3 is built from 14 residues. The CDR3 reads CASSGAGSAYEQYF. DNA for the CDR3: TGTGCCAGCAGCGGGGCGGGGAGTGCCTACGAGCAGTACTTC. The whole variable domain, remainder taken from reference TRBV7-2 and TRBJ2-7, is GAGVSQSPSNKVTEKGKDVELRCDPISGHTALYWYRQSLGQGLEFLIYFQGNSAPDKSGLPSDRFSAERTGGSVSTLTIQRTQQEDSAVYLCASSGAGSAYEQYFGPGTRLTVT.

CDR3 region: CASSREAGDLYEQYF. Written as DNA, the CDR3 is TGCGCCAGCAGCCGGGAAGCGGGAGACTTGTACGAGCAGTACTTC. The rearrangement uses TRBV4-1 and TRBJ2-7; 8 bases map to TRBD2. This CDR3 region has 15 residues. Germline loops: CDR1 MGHRA, CDR2 YSYEKL. V was clipped by 4 bases and J by 4 bases; unmatched bases: 9.

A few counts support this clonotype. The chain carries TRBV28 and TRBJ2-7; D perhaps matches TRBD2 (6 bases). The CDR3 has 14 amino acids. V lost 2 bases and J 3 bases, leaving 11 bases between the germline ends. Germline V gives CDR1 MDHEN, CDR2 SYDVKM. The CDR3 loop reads CASSLEGGDYEQYF. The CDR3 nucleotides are TGTGCCAGCAGTTTAGAGGGAGGCGACTACGAGCAGTACTTC.

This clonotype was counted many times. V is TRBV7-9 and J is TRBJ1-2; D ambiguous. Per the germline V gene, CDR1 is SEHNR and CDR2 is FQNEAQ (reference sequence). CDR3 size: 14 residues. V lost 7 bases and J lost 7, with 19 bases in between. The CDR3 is CASTTTVGDGGYTF. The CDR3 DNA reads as TGTGCCAGCACCACTACCGTTGGGGATGGTGGCTACACCTTC.

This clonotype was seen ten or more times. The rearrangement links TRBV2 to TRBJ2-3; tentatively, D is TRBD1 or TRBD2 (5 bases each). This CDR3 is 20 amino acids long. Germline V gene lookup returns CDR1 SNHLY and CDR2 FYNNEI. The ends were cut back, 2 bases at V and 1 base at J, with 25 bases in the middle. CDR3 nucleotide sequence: TGTGCCAGCAGTGAAAAGGACCTCTGGCTTTGGGGGTCCGGCACAGATACGCAGTATTTT. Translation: CASSEKDLWLWGSGTDTQYF. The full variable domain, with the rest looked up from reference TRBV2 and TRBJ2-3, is EPEVTQTPSHQVTQMGQEVILRCVPISNHLYFYWYRQILGQKVEFLVSFYNNEISEKSEIFDDQFSVERPDGSNFTLKIRSTKLEDSAMYFCASSEKDLWLWGSGTDTQYFGPGTRLTVL.

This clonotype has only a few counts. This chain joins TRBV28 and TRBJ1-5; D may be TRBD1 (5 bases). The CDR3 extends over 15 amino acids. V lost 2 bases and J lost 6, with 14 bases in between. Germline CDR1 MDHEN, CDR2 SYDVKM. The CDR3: CASSLGDMGPQPQHF. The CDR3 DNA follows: TGTGCCAGCAGTTTAGGTGACATGGGGCCTCAGCCCCAGCATTTT.

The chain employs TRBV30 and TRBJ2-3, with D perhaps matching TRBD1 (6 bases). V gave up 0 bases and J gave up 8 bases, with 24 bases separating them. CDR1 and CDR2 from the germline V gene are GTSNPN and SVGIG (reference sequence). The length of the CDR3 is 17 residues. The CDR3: CAWSVWAPGASPVTQYF. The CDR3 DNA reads TGTGCCTGGAGTGTATGGGCCCCAGGGGCGAGCCCGGTTACGCAGTATTTT.

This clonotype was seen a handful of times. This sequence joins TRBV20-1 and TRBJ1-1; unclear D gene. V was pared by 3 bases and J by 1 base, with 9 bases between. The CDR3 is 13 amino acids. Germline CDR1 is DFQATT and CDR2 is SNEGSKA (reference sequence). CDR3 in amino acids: CSASPGTNTEAFF. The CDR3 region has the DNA TGCAGTGCTAGTCCCGGCACGAACACTGAAGCTTTCTTT.

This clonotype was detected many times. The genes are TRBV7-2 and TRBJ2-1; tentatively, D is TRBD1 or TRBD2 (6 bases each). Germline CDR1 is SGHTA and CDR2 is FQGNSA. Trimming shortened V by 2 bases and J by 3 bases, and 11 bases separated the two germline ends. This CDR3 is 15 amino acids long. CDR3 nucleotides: TGTGCCAGCAGCTTATCGGAGGGGGGCTACAATGAGCAGTTCTTC. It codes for CASSLSEGGYNEQFF.

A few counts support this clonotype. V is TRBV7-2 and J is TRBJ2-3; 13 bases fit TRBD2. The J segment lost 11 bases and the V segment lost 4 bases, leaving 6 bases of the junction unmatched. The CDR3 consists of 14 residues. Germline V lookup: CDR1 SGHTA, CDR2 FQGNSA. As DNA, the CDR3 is TGTGCCAGCAGCTCGGGACTAGCGGGGATTGGGCAGTATTTT. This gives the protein CASSSGLAGIGQYF.

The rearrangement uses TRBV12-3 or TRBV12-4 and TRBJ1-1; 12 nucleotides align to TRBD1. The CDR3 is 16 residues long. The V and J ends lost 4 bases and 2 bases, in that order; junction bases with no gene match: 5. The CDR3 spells CASSYTGTGGNTEAFF. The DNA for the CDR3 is TGTGCCAGCAGTTACACCGGGACAGGGGGCAACACTGAAGCTTTCTTT.

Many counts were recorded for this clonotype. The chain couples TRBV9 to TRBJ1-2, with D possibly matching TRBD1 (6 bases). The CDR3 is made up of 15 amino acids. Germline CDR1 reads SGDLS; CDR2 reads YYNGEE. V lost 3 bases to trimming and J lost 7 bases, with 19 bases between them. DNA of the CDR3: TGTGCCAGCAGCGCGGCCGAAACAGGGTATTCTGGCTACACCTTC. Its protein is CASSAAETGYSGYTF.

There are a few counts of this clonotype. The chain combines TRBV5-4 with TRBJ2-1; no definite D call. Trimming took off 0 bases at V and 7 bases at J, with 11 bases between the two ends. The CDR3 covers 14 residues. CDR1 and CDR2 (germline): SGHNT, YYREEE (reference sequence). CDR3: CASSLEPVSNEQFF. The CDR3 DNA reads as TGTGCCAGCAGCTTGGAACCGGTATCGAATGAGCAGTTCTTC.

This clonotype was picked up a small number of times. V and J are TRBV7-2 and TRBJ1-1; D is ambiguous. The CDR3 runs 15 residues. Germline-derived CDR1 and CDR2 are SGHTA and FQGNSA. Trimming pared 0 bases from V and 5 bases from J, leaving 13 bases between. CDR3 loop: CASSLAEGLRTEAFF. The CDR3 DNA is TGTGCCAGCAGCTTAGCTGAGGGTTTAAGAACTGAAGCTTTCTTT. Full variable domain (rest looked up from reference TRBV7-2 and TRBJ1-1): GAGVSQSPSNKVTEKGKDVELRCDPISGHTALYWYRQSLGQGLEFLIYFQGNSAPDKSGLPSDRFSAERTGGSVSTLTIQRTQQEDSAVYLCASSLAEGLRTEAFFGQGTRLTVV.

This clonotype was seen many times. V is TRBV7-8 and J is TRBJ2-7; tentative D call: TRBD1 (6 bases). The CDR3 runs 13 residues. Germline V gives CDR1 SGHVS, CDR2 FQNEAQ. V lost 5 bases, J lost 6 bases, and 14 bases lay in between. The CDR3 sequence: CASSGRTVPEQYF. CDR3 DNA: TGTGCCAGCAGCGGACGGACAGTCCCCGAGCAGTACTTC.

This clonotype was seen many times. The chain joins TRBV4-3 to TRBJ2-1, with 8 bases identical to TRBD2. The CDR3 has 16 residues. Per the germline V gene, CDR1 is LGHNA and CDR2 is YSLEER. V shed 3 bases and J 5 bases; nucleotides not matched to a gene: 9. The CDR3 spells CASSQSIAGSDNEQFF. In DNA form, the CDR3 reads TGCGCCAGCAGCCAGTCAATAGCGGGGTCCGACAATGAGCAGTTCTTC.

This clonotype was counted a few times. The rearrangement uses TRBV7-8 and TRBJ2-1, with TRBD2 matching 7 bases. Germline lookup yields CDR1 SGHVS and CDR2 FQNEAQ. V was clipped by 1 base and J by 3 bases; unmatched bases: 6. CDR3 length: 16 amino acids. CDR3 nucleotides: TGTGCCAGCAGCTTAGTCCCAGCGGGAATCTACAATGAGCAGTTCTTC. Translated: CASSLVPAGIYNEQFF.

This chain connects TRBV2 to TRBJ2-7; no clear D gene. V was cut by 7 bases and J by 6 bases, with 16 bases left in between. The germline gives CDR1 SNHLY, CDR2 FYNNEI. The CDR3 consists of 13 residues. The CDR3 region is CASKTLGNSEQYF. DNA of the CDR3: TGTGCCAGCAAGACCCTAGGTAACTCCGAGCAGTACTTC.

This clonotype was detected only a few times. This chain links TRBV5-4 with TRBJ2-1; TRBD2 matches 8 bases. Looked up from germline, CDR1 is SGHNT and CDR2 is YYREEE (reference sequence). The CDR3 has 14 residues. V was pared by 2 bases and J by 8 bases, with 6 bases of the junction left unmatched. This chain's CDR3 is CASSFSGLADEQFF. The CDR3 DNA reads TGTGCCAGCAGCTTCTCCGGACTAGCAGATGAGCAGTTCTTC.

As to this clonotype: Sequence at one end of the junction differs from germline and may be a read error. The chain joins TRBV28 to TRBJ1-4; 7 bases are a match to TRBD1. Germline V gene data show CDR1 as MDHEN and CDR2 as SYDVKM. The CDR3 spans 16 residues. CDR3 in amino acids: CASSPHGTEDHENLFF. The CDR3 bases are TGTGCCAGCAGCCCTCATGGGACAGAAGACCATGAAAACCTGTTTTTT.

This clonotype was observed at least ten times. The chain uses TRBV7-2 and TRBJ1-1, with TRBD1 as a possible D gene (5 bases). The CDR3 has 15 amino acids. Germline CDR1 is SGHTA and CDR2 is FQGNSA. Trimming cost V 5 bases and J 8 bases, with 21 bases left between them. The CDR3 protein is CASSADTGRKTEAFF. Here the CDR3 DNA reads TGTGCCAGCAGCGCGGACACGGGGCGCAAAACCGAAGCTTTCTTT.

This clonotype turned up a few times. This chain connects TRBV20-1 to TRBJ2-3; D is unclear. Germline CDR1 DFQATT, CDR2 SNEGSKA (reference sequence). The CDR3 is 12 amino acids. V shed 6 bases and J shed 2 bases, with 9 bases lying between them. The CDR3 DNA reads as TGCAGTGCCCAAGAACACACAGATACGCAGTATTTT. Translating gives CSAQEHTDTQYF.

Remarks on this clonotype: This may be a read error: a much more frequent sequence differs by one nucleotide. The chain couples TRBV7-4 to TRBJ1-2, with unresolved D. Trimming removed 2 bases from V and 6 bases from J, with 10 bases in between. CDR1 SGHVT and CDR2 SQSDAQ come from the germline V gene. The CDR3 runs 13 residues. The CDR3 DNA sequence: TGTGCCAGCAGCTTATCGGGAGATGATGGCTACACCTTC. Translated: CASSLSGDDGYTF.

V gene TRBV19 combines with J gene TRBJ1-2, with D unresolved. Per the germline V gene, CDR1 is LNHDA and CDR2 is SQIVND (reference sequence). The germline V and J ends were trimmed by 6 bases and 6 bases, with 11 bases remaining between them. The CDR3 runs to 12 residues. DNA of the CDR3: TGTGCCAGTAGCCGTCGGGGAGATGGCTACACCTTC. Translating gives CASSRRGDGYTF.

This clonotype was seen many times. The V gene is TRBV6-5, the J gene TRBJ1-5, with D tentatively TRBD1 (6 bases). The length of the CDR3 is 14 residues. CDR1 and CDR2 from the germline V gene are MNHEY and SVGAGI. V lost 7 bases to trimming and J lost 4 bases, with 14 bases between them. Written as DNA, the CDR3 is TGTGCCAGCACCAACGGAGGGACAAATCAGCCCCAGCATTTT. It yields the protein CASTNGGTNQPQHF.

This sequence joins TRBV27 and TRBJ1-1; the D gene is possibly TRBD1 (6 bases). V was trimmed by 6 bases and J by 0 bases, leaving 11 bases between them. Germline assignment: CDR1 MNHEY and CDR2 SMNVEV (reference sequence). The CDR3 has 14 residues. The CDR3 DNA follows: TGTGCCAGCAGGGCCACAGGGTTGAACACTGAAGCTTTCTTT. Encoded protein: CASRATGLNTEAFF.

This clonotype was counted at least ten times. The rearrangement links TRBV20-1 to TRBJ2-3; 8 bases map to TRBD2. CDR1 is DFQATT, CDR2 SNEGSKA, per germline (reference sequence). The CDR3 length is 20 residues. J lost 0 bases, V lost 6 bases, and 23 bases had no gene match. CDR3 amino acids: CSAPLWAIAGLKPSTDTQYF. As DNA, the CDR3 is TGCAGTGCCCCGCTGTGGGCCATAGCGGGGCTGAAACCAAGCACAGATACGCAGTATTTT.

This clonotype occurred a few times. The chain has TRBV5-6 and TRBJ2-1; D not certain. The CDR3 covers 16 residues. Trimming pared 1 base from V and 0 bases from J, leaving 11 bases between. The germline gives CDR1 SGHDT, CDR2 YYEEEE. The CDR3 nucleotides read TGTGCCAGCAGCTTGCGGTCGTCCAGCTCCTACAATGAGCAGTTCTTC. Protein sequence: CASSLRSSSSYNEQFF.

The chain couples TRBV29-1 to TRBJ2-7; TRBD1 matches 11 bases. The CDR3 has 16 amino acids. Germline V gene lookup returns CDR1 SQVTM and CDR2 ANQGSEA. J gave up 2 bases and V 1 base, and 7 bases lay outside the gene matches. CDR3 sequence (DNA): TGCAGCGTTGAAGGCTTAATGGACAGGGGGCCCTACGAGCAGTACTTC. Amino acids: CSVEGLMDRGPYEQYF.